A single sample gave rise to the 2 T cell receptor beta chains below, sequenced in a study of beta chain features in type 1 diabetes. Their cognate antigens are unknown. What was sequenced were expressed TCRB transcripts, since all of the isolated RNA had been reverse transcribed. TCRdb's table, derived via immunoSEQ multiplex PCR, lists solely in-frame clones and lacks some. The sample consists of 280,000 or so clones, about 15% of them appearing once. Whole-study findings and limits: Patients with Type 1 diabetes showed moderately but significantly shorter TCRB CDR3s in all four CD4+ subsets.

The material sequenced was naive CD4+ T cells from blood. These receptors all stem from a young man with type 1 diabetes.

The chain couples TRBV5-4 to TRBJ2-7; weak D call: TRBD1 (5 bases). CDR1 is SGHNT and CDR2 is YYREEE in the germline V gene (reference sequence). Trimming took off 0 bases at V and 5 bases at J, with 9 bases between the two ends. The CDR3 contains 13 residues. The CDR3 nucleotides read TGTGCCAGCAGCTTGGCAGGGATCGACGAGCAGTACTTC. It specifies CASSLAGIDEQYF.

This clone was picked up a small number of times. The chain uses TRBV7-6 and TRBJ2-5; D remains ambiguous. Trimming took off 2 bases at V and 5 bases at J, with 3 bases between the two ends. Germline CDR1 and CDR2: SGHVS and FNYEAQ. CDR3 length: 11 amino acids. As DNA, the CDR3 is TGTGCCAGCAGCTTACCGGAGACCCAGTACTTC. It yields the protein CASSLPETQYF.